This T cell receptor beta chain was recovered during a study of OX40 agonist ivuxolimab in advanced cancers. Some clones are missing from TCRdb's copy, which holds only in-frame ones; the method was immunoSEQ multiplex PCR. The sample includes over 30,000 clones, roughly 82% seen only once; the top ten take under 2%. The CDR3 contains 13 residues. Trimming pared 9 bases from V and 4 bases from J, leaving 13 bases between. CDR1 SGHVS and CDR2 FQNEAQ come from the germline V gene. This sample comprised CD4+ or CD8+ T cells sorted from blood, obtained in a trial of the OX40 agonist ivuxolimab. The V gene is TRBV7-8, the J gene TRBJ1-5; D might be TRBD1 (5 bases). This receptor was taken from an adult with an advanced solid tumor such as melanoma, head and neck, liver or kidney cancer. CDR3: CARVGAGNQPQHF. DNA for the CDR3: TGTGCCAGGGTAGGGGCAGGGAATCAGCCCCAGCATTTT.